One sample yielded the 27 T cell receptor beta chains listed below, sequenced in a study of blood T cell repertoires in COVID-19. Data came from immunoSEQ multiplex PCR; TCRdb stores just in-frame clones and leaves some out. The table lists 130,000 to 150,000 clones, roughly 89% of them singletons, with around 1.6% in the top ten. Material: peripheral blood. Receptors originate from a human donor in a cohort sampled during active COVID-19.

The chain combines TRBV7-2 with TRBJ2-3; 8 positions match TRBD1. Trimming at V came to 4 bases and at J to 7 bases, leaving 7 bases not matched to a gene. The CDR3 has 14 residues. The germline V gene has CDR1 SGHTA and CDR2 FQGNSA. CDR3 protein: CASSSQTGVNTQYF. The CDR3 coding sequence is TGTGCCAGCAGCTCACAGACAGGGGTTAATACGCAGTATTTT.

V and J are TRBV18 and TRBJ1-1, with 9 bases identical to TRBD1. Looked up from germline, CDR1 is KGHSH and CDR2 is LQKENI. The CDR3 loop spans 15 amino acids. The ends lost 3 bases at V and 5 bases at J; junction bases unmatched: 7. CDR3 region: CASSPESGTGTEAFF. CDR3 DNA sequence: TGTGCCAGCTCACCCGAATCCGGGACAGGGACTGAAGCTTTCTTT.

The rearrangement uses TRBV18 and TRBJ2-3; D is unclear. Germline CDR1 KGHSH, CDR2 LQKENI. The CDR3 runs to 15 residues. V gave up 3 bases and J gave up 2 bases, with 12 bases separating them. The CDR3 DNA follows: TGTGCCAGCTCACCGGTCTTCAGGCCCACAGATACGCAGTATTTT. This encodes CASSPVFRPTDTQYF.

CDR3 loop: CASSQDSTDNYGYTF. The CDR3, as DNA: TGCGCCAGCAGCCAAGATTCGACAGATAACTATGGCTACACCTTC. The chain employs TRBV4-1 and TRBJ1-2; tentative D call: TRBD1 (5 bases). Trimming stripped 0 bases from V and 1 base from J, with 9 bases between. The CDR3 length is 15 residues. Germline lookup yields CDR1 MGHRA and CDR2 YSYEKL.

CDR3 amino acids: CASSMVSEAFF. The CDR3 region has the DNA TGTGCCAGTAGTATGGTGAGTGAAGCTTTCTTT. The gene calls are TRBV19 and TRBJ1-1; D remains ambiguous. The V and J ends lost 3 bases and 7 bases respectively, with 6 bases between them. The CDR3 is 11 residues long. Germline V CDR1 and CDR2: LNHDA, SQIVND (reference sequence).

This chain uses TRBV25-1 with TRBJ1-4; tentatively, D is TRBD1 (6 bases). Trimming left V 6 bases short and J 3 bases short, with 14 bases between. From germline, CDR1 is MGHDK and CDR2 SYGVNS. CDR3 size: 15 residues. This CDR3 is CASSHRAMANEKLFF. The CDR3 nucleotides read TGTGCCAGCAGCCACAGGGCAATGGCTAATGAAAAACTGTTTTTT.

This clone was detected only once. The chain combines TRBV19 with TRBJ1-6, with 7 bases lining up with TRBD1. Trimming at V came to 5 bases and at J to 7 bases, leaving 8 bases not matched to a gene. This CDR3 spans 15 amino acids. From germline, CDR1 is LNHDA and CDR2 SQIVND (reference sequence). The CDR3 nucleotides are TGTGCCAGTAGTTTACAGGGGCTAGGGAATTCACCCCTCCACTTT. It encodes CASSLQGLGNSPLHF.

The V call is TRBV19, the J call TRBJ1-1; D not resolved. The CDR3 is 15 amino acids. Germline CDR1 and CDR2: LNHDA and SQIVND (reference sequence). V lost 3 bases and J lost 1, with 12 bases in between. In DNA, the CDR3 is TGTGCCAGTAGTATGGCGGGGTACGGGAACACTGAAGCTTTCTTT. Protein: CASSMAGYGNTEAFF.

V usage is TRBV4-2 and J usage is TRBJ2-1; 8 bases match TRBD1. V lost 2 bases, J lost 3 bases, and 3 bases stayed unmatched. This CDR3 comprises 15 residues. Per germline, CDR1 LGHNA and CDR2 YNFKEQ. The CDR3, as DNA: TGTGCCAGCAGCCAAACGGACAGGGACTACAATGAGCAGTTCTTC. Amino acid sequence: CASSQTDRDYNEQFF.

This chain links TRBV5-6 with TRBJ1-4; D unclear. V lost 5 bases to trimming and J lost 3 bases, with 11 bases between them. The CDR3 totals 14 residues. Per germline, CDR1 SGHDT and CDR2 YYEEEE. The CDR3 coding sequence is TGTGCCAGCAGGTTGTGGGAGTCTAATGAAAAACTGTTTTTT. This sequence encodes CASRLWESNEKLFF.

The chain links TRBV27 to TRBJ1-2; the D is unclear. Germline V gene data show CDR1 as MNHEY and CDR2 as SMNVEV (reference sequence). V lost 2 bases, J lost 2 bases, and 6 bases lay in between. The CDR3 consists of 13 residues. In DNA form, the CDR3 reads TGTGCCAGCAGTTTAGAGGGAAACTATGGCTACACCTTC. Amino acids: CASSLEGNYGYTF.

This chain links TRBV30 with TRBJ2-3; 10 bases are shared with TRBD1. The germline gives CDR1 GTSNPN, CDR2 SVGIG (reference sequence). This CDR3 is built from 14 residues. V lost 5 bases, J lost 4 bases, and 6 bases stayed unmatched. This CDR3 is CAWDRGLRSDTQYF. In DNA form, the CDR3 reads TGTGCCTGGGACAGGGGGCTAAGGTCAGATACGCAGTATTTT.

The chain joins TRBV5-8 to TRBJ2-3; the D gene is possibly TRBD2 (5 bases). Germline V gene data show CDR1 as SGHTS and CDR2 as YDEGEE. CDR3 length: 12 residues. The germline V and J ends were trimmed by 0 bases and 8 bases, with 7 bases remaining between them. CDR3 region: CASSLAAGTQYF. For the CDR3, the DNA is TGTGCCAGCAGCTTGGCCGCGGGTACGCAGTATTTT.

The CDR3 loop reads CASSYPDRPSSTDTQYF. The CDR3 DNA reads TGTGCCAGCAGTTACCCGGACAGGCCTTCTAGCACAGATACGCAGTATTTT. The chain uses TRBV6-2 or TRBV6-3 and TRBJ2-3; TRBD1 aligns across 7 bases. The J segment lost 0 bases and the V segment lost 2 bases, leaving 8 bases of the junction unmatched. Germline V gene data show CDR1 as MNHEY and CDR2 as SVGEGT. This CDR3 comprises 17 residues.

The chain recombines TRBV4-1 with TRBJ2-3; D gene ambiguous. The V end was cut by 0 bases, the J end by 6 bases, with 10 bases between. Germline CDR1 is MGHRA and CDR2 is YSYEKL. This CDR3 comprises 14 residues. This chain's CDR3 is CASSQERLRDTQYF. The DNA of the CDR3 is TGCGCCAGCAGCCAAGAAAGACTTCGGGATACGCAGTATTTT.

CDR3 region: CASSLGVSGYTF. The CDR3 nucleotides read TGCGCCAGCAGCTTGGGTGTCAGTGGCTACACCTTC. The chain employs TRBV5-1 and TRBJ1-2; D call uncertain. Germline CDR1 reads SGHRS; CDR2 reads YFSETQ. The CDR3 sequence is 12 residues long. V lost 0 bases, J lost 7 bases, and 7 bases lay in between.

The V call is TRBV19, the J call TRBJ1-4, with 8 bases that match TRBD1. The length of the CDR3 is 15 residues. Germline CDR1 LNHDA, CDR2 SQIVND (reference sequence). With V trimmed by 4 bases and J by 5 bases, 6 bases remained unmatched. The CDR3 DNA sequence: TGTGCCAGTAGTACCCACAGGGGGGAGAATGAAAAACTGTTTTTT. Protein product: CASSTHRGENEKLFF.

CDR3: CASSPGQAKVDEQFF. In nucleotides, the CDR3 is TGTGCCAGCAGTCCCGGACAGGCCAAGGTGGATGAGCAGTTCTTC. This sequence joins TRBV11-1 and TRBJ2-1; 7 positions agree with TRBD1. V lost 6 bases and J lost 8; bases outside the gene matches: 13. The germline CDR1 and CDR2 sequences are SGHAT and FQDESV (reference sequence). The CDR3 is 15 amino acids.

This rearrangement joins TRBV29-1 to TRBJ1-4; 8 bases line up with TRBD1. The CDR3 extends over 14 amino acids. Germline loops: CDR1 SQVTM, CDR2 ANQGSEA. The junction had 6 bases not matched to a gene; V was cut back by 5 bases and J by 4 bases. The CDR3 is CSVWGTGHNEKLFF. CDR3 bases: TGCAGCGTTTGGGGGACAGGACATAATGAAAAACTGTTTTTT.

The chain has TRBV7-4 and TRBJ2-5, with 13 bases identical to TRBD2. The CDR3 spans 16 residues. CDR1 is SGHVT, CDR2 SQSDAQ, per germline. Germline trimming cut 1 base from V and 3 bases from J; bases unmatched to any gene: 2. The CDR3, as DNA: TGTGCCAGCAGCTTAGTCGGGACTAGCGGGGAAGAGACCCAGTACTTC. Translation: CASSLVGTSGEETQYF.

This chain links TRBV11-2 with TRBJ2-5; TRBD2 matches at 7 bases. The J segment lost 4 bases and the V segment lost 5 bases, leaving 7 bases of the junction unmatched. CDR1 and CDR2 (germline): SGHAT, FQNNGV. The CDR3 is 14 residues long. The CDR3: CASSISGPSETQYF. CDR3 DNA sequence: TGTGCCAGCAGCATTAGCGGGCCATCAGAGACCCAGTACTTC.

The rearrangement links TRBV19 to TRBJ2-3, with a weak D call TRBD2 (5 bases). V lost 5 bases and J lost 6, with 21 bases in between. CDR3 length equals 16 residues. In germline, CDR1 is LNHDA, CDR2 SQIVND (reference sequence). CDR3 bases: TGTGCCAGTAGTTTGGGTGACACCCGAGGGTTGGATACGCAGTATTTT. It is translated as CASSLGDTRGLDTQYF.

This clone was recorded only once. The rearrangement uses TRBV15 and TRBJ1-1; D remains ambiguous. Germline lookup yields CDR1 LNHNV and CDR2 YYDKDF (reference sequence). The CDR3 sequence is 13 residues long. The ends were cut back, 3 bases at V and 1 base at J, with 6 bases in the middle. The CDR3 spells CATSRERNTEAFF. The CDR3 region has the DNA TGTGCCACCAGCAGGGAGAGGAACACTGAAGCTTTCTTT.

V gene TRBV10-2 combines with J gene TRBJ1-5; no reliable D call. This CDR3 is built from 13 residues. Germline CDR1 reads WSHSY; CDR2 reads SAAADI. Trimming cost V 7 bases and J 4 bases, with 11 bases left between them. The CDR3, as DNA: TGCGCCAGCAAAGCATTCCCGAATCAGCCCCAGCATTTT. Its protein product is CASKAFPNQPQHF.

This chain uses TRBV30 with TRBJ1-3, with no clear D. Germline V CDR1 and CDR2: GTSNPN, SVGIG (reference sequence). Trimming took 4 bases from V and 8 from J, leaving 12 bases between them. The CDR3 is 12 amino acids. DNA of the CDR3: TGTGCCTGGACCCAAAGTGCGGACACCATATATTTT. This sequence encodes CAWTQSADTIYF.

This chain joins TRBV15 and TRBJ2-5, with TRBD2 as a possible D gene (6 bases). Germline loops: CDR1 LNHNV, CDR2 YYDKDF (reference sequence). The CDR3 runs to 18 residues. Trimming cost V 5 bases and J 7 bases, with 29 bases left between them. The CDR3 bases are TGTGCCACCAGCCACACTGAGGCTAGCGCGGGACTCCATCGGACCCAGTACTTC. This encodes CATSHTEASAGLHRTQYF.

This CDR3 is CASSFSSNSPLHF. In DNA, the CDR3 is TGTGCCAGCAGTTTTAGCAGTAATTCACCCCTCCACTTT. This chain uses TRBV7-2 with TRBJ1-6, with D unresolved. V lost 6 bases, J lost 6 bases, and 9 bases lay in between. The germline V gene has CDR1 SGHTA and CDR2 FQGNSA. This CDR3 has 13 amino acids. The full variable domain, in which reference TRBV7-2 and TRBJ1-6 provide the parts outside the CDR3, is GAGVSQSPSNKVTEKGKDVELRCDPISGHTALYWYRQSLGQGLEFLIYFQGNSAPDKSGLPSDRFSAERTGGSVSTLTIQRTQQEDSAVYLCASSFSSNSPLHFGNGTRLTVT.